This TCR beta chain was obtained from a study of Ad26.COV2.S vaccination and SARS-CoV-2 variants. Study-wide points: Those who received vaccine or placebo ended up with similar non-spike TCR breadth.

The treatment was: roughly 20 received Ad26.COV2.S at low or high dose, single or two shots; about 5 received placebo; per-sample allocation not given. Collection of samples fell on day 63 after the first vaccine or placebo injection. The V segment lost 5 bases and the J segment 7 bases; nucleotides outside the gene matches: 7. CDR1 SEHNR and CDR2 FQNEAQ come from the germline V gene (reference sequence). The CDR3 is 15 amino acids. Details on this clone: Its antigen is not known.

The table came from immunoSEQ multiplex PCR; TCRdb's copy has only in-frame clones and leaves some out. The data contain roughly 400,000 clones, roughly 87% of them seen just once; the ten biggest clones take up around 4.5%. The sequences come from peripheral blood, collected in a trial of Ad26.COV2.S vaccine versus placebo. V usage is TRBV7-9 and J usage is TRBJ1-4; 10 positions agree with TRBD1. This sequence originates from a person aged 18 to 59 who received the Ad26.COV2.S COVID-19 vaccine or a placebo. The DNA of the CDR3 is TGTGCCAGCAGCCAGACAGGGGGCGCAAGTGAAAAACTGTTTTTT. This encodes CASSQTGGASEKLFF.